The text below deals with one T cell receptor beta chain. This receptor's antigen is unknown. Base-call qualities are not available, and no considerably larger clone is one nucleotide away. Whole blood was collected in K2EDTA tubes by collaborating institutions according to the institutions' own protocols. For TCRbeta analysis, collaborators shipped samples as frozen whole blood, isolated PBMCs, or DNA extracted from either of those sample types. Germline trimming amounts to 0 bases on V and 1 base on J, with 8 as the count of junction bases outside the gene matches. From a lookup of the germline V gene, CDR1 and CDR2 are MNHEY and SVGEGT. The CDR3 covers 17 residues, taking in both the cysteine and the phenylalanine. Only CDR3 DNA remains: 51 bases, in frame from the first base. The data were obtained in a study of blood T cell repertoires in COVID-19 (dated by TCRdb to about 2020). Broadly, across the study: Collaborator samples came from the United States, Italy and Spain and covered acute and convalescent phases of COVID-19. The prospective study material was composed of cDNA or gDNA derived from T cells, B-cell-depleted T cells, or PBMCs. Subjects who had been exposed to COVID-19, were actively infected with it, or had recovered from it provided the deeply sampled blood TCRbeta repertoires that made up the dataset. A freely available public database, intended as a resource for researchers studying the immune response to SARS-CoV-2, is where the repertoires were released. Samples came from the ongoing ImmuneRACE study (first 160 participants) plus 1,254 subjects from 6 global collaborators. The sample metadata nearly always contained a de-identified subject ID, COVID-19 status, age in years and sex. Where available, HLA class I and class II types were obtained from metadata supplied by the sample provider rather than from assay-based typing. Here is what the overall study found, with its caveats: Clinical and demographic metadata were provided uncurated, with the amount varying by source and participant.

The immunoSEQ Assay, a bias-controlled multiplex PCR, was used to amplify TCRbeta CDR3 regions from genomic DNA. As for the original processing: Nucleated cell counts per sample were estimated from amplification of reference gene primers within the assay. To quantify the absolute abundance of each unique TCRbeta CDR3 rearrangement, sequence reads were collapsed and filtered. For each sample, productive Simpson clonality was calculated as the square root of Simpson's diversity index over productive rearrangements. TCRdb limited this immuneACCESS table to in-frame rearrangements with V and J called. A share of clones is missing; checked studies link under half to unresolved V genes, and the rest is unexplained. The DNA was the basis for D and trimming; V, J and clone size are from that table. In all, the sample holds some 150,000 clones, and over 60% of those were seen once. The top ten clones comprise about 9.4% of the sample.

The sequence came from a woman between 50 and 59 years old with active or convalescent COVID-19. The material sequenced was peripheral blood. The chain is assembled from TRBV6-2 or TRBV6-3 and TRBJ1-2; 7 nucleotides in the junction match TRBD1. Here is the DNA: TGTGCCAGCAGTTACTCATCCGGACAGGCGATTAACTATGGCTACACCTTC. This is translated as CASSYSSGQAINYGYTF.